This entry describes one TCR beta chain. This sample is drawn from a study of T cell responses to AZD1222 COVID-19 vaccine. Using immunoSEQ multiplex PCR, the repertoire was profiled, and TCRdb retains in-frame clones only, with some absent. The sample includes approximately 260,000 clones, 85% to 95% of them seen just once. Germline values: CDR1 SGHNT, CDR2 YENEEA. This CDR3 is 15 amino acids long. The V segment lost 5 bases and the J segment 4 bases; nucleotides outside the gene matches: 4. The sample here was peripheral blood, taken on day 0 of AZD1222 vaccination. The V call is TRBV11-3, the J call TRBJ2-1; 11 positions match TRBD1. The source of this sequence is an adult in good health. The CDR3 nucleotides read TGTGCCAGCAGCCAATGGGACAGGGGGTACAATGAGCAGTTCTTC. This codes for CASSQWDRGYNEQFF.